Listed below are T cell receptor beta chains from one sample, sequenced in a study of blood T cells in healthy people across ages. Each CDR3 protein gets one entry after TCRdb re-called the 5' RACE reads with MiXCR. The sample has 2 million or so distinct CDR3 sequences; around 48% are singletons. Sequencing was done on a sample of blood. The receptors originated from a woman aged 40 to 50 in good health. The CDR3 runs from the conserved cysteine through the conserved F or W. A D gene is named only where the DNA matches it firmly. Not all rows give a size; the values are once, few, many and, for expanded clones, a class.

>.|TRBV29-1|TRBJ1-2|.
TGCAGCGTTGAGGGGGGGGCAGGACGTGGCTACACCTTC
CSVEGGAGRGYTF
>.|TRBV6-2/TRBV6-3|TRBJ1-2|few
TGTGCCAGCAGTTACCGGGACACCTATGGCTACACCTTC
CASSYRDTYGYTF
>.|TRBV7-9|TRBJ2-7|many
TGTGCCAGCAGCTGGACTGTCTCCTACGAGCAGTACTTC
CASSWTVSYEQYF
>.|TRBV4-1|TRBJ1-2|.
TGCGCCAGCAGCCAAGGACTACAGGGATACTATGGCTACACCTTC
CASSQGLQGYYGYTF
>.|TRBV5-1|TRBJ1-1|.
TGCGCCAGCAGCTTGGCCACAGGGAAGGGCACTGAAGCTTTCTTT
CASSLATGKGTEAFF
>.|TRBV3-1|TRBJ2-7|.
TGTGCCAGCAGCCAACTGAGGGGATCCCACGAGCAGTACTTC
CASSQLRGSHEQYF
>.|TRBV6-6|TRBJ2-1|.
TGTGCCAGCAGTTTTACCAGTGAAGAGCAGTTCTTC
CASSFTSEEQFF
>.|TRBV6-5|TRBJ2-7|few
TGTGCCAGCAGTGCCGCTGCCGCCCCCGACTACGAGCAGTACTTC
CASSAAAAPDYEQYF
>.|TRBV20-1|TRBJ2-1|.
TGCAGTGCTAGGGCTGTTTCCTACAATGAGCAGTTCTTC
CSARAVSYNEQFF
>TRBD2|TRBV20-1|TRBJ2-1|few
TGCAGTGCTAGAGGGCCTGCGGAGCGGGGGGAGTGGAAGGGTGGATACAATGAGCAGTTCTTC
CSARGPAERGEWKGGYNEQFF
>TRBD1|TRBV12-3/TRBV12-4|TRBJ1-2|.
TGTGCCAGCGGCCTTAGGGGGCTAGGCTATGGCTACACCTTC
CASGLRGLGYGYTF
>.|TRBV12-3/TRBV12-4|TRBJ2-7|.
TGTGCCAGCAGCGCGGGACACGGATCCTACAATGAGCAGTACTTC
CASSAGHGSYNEQYF
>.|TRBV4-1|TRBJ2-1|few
TGCGCCAGCAGCCAAGATTTTGCGATCAATGAGCAGTTCTTC
CASSQDFAINEQFF
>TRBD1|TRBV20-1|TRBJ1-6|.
TGCAGTGCAACTTCGACAGGGGGCGATTCACCCCTCCACTTT
CSATSTGGDSPLHF
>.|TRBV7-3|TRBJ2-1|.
TGTGCCAGCAGCTTAATAGGGAATAACAATGAGCAGTTCTTC
CASSLIGNNNEQFF
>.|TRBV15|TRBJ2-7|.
TGTGCCACCAGCAGAGATTCTGGGGAGACGGTAATCTCCTACGAGCAGTACTTC
CATSRDSGETVISYEQYF
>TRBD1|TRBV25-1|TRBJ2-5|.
TGTGCCAGCAGTGATCCCGGGACAGGGCTAGAGACCCAGTACTTC
CASSDPGTGLETQYF
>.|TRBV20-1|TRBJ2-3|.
TGCAGTGCTCGGACCCCGGGAGATACGCAGTATTTT
CSARTPGDTQYF
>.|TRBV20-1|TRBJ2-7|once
TGCAGTCCCAGGAGCGACTACGAGCAGTACTTC
CSPRSDYEQYF
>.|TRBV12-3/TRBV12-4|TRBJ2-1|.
TGTGCCACCCGGTGGGAAGTCTCCTACAATGAGCAGTTCTTC
CATRWEVSYNEQFF
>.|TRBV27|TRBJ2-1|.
TGTGCCAGCACCTCTTACTCCACAGGGAAAGAGGGTACCGATGAGCAGTTCTTC
CASTSYSTGKEGTDEQFF
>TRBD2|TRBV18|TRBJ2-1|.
TGTGCCAGCTCACCACCGGGACTAGCTTCCCACAATGAGCAGTTCTTC
CASSPPGLASHNEQFF
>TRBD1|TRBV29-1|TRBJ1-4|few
TGCAGCGTTCCCGGGACAGGCCCTAATGAAAAACTGTTTTTT
CSVPGTGPNEKLFF
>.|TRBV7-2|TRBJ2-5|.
TGTGCCAGCAGCTTAGATTACAGTAGCGAGACCCAGTACTTC
CASSLDYSSETQYF
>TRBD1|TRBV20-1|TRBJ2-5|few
TGCAGTGCCGACAGGGTTCAAGAGACCCAGTACTTC
CSADRVQETQYF
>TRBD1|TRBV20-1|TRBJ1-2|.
TGCAGTGTATGGACAGGGGGCGCCGGCTATGGCTACACCTTC
CSVWTGGAGYGYTF
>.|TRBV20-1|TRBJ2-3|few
TGCAGTGCGACGCGGGTGATAGCCTTCACAGATACGCAGTATTTT
CSATRVIAFTDTQYF
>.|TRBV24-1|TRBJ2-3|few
TGTGCCACCGGGACCAGATCTAGCACAGATACGCAGTATTTT
CATGTRSSTDTQYF
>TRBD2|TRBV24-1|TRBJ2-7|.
TGTGCCACCAGTGATGCGGGGGGACGTTTCGAGCAGTACTTC
CATSDAGGRFEQYF
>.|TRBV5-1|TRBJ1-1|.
TGCGCCAGCAGCTTGCTAACAGGAACGAACACTGAAGCTTTCTTT
CASSLLTGTNTEAFF
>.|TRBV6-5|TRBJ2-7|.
TGTGCCACCCAGGGTCTCCCGAGCTCCGACGAGCAGTACTTC
CATQGLPSSDEQYF
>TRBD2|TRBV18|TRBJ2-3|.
TGTGCCAGCTCACGGGAGGGAGATACGCAGTATTTT
CASSREGDTQYF
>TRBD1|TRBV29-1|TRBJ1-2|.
TGCAGCGTGGGCGGACAGGATGGCTACACCTTC
CSVGGQDGYTF
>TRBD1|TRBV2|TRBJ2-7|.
TGTGCCAGCAGTAATCCGGGACAGGGGCGCTACGAGCAGTACTTC
CASSNPGQGRYEQYF
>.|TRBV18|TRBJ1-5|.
TGTGCCAGCTCACCGGGGGCTGATAGCAATCAGCCCCAGCATTTT
CASSPGADSNQPQHF
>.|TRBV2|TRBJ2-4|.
TGTGCCAGCAGTACCGCGCTAGCCAAAAACATTCAGTACTTC
CASSTALAKNIQYF
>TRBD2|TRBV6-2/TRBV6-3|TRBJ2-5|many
TGTGCCAGCAGTTACTCGGGACTAGCTGGTGAGACCCAGTACTTC
CASSYSGLAGETQYF
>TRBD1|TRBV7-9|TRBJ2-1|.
TGTGCCAGCAGCACCCACAGGGGCACCTACAATGAGCAGTTCTTC
CASSTHRGTYNEQFF
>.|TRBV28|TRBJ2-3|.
TGTGCCAGCAGTTTATGGAGAGGGGTCACAGATACGCAGTATTTT
CASSLWRGVTDTQYF
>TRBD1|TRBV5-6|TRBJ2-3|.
TGTGCCAGCAGGTGGGACAGGGACACAGATACGCAGTATTTT
CASRWDRDTDTQYF
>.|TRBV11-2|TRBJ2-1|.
TGTGCCAGCAGCTTCAGACTAGATCTCGATGAGCAGTTCTTC
CASSFRLDLDEQFF
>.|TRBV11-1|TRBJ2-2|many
TGTGCCAGCAGCTTTTTTGTGTCGGGCCCGAACACCGGGGAGCTGTTTTTT
CASSFFVSGPNTGELFF
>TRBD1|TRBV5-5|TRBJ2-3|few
TGTGCCAGCAGCTTGGCCGGGACAGGGGTTCAAGATACGCAGTATTTT
CASSLAGTGVQDTQYF
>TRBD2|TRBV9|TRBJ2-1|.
TGTGCCAGCAGCGCCACTAGCGGGGGGTTATACAATGAGCAGTTCTTC
CASSATSGGLYNEQFF
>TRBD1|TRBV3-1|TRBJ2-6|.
TGTGCCAGCAGCCAAGGTGTGGACAGGGGAAGCTCTGGGGCCAACGTCCTGACTTTC
CASSQGVDRGSSGANVLTF
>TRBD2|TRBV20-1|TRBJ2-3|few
TGCAGTGCTAGAGAGAGCGGGGGGCTTCCCACAGATACGCAGTATTTT
CSARESGGLPTDTQYF
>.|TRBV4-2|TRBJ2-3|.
TGTGCCAGCAGCCCCATGACTAGTTGGGCACAGGATACGCAGTATTTT
CASSPMTSWAQDTQYF
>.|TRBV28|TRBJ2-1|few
TGTGCCAGCAGTTTAGGGCTAGCGAGCAATGAGCAGTTCTTC
CASSLGLASNEQFF
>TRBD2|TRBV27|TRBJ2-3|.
TGTGCCAGCAGTTTACTAGCGGGGGGTTTCGAAGATACGCAGTATTTT
CASSLLAGGFEDTQYF
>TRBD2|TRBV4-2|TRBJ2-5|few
TGCGCCAGCAGCCAAGGAAGCGGGGGGGAGGAGACCCAGTACTTC
CASSQGSGGEETQYF
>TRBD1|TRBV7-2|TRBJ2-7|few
TGTGCCAGCAGCATCCAGACAGGGGGTGACGAGCAGTACTTC
CASSIQTGGDEQYF
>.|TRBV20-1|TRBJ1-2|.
TGCAGTGCCGTCGGGCAGGGCCCCACGGGCTACACCTTC
CSAVGQGPTGYTF
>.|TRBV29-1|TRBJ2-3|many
TGCAGCGAAAGTGGTAGCACAGATACGCAGTATTTT
CSESGSTDTQYF
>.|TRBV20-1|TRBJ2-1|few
TGCAGTGCTAGTCGTCGTCTGGTGGGGGGCGGAGGTGCTAACATGGGCAATGAGCAGTTCTTC
CSASRRLVGGGGANMGNEQFF